This TCR beta chain originates from a study of cytomegalovirus exposure and HLA in healthy donors. Study conclusions and caveats: Association of a missense DCLRE1C variant with TCR beta V- and J-gene trimming was reported in a later analysis. Upon later analysis, TCR association rates were observed to vary by HLA locus, being highest for DRB1 and lowest for HLA-C.

At the time of sampling, donors were nominally healthy, though unrecorded immune exposures were likely. About this clone itself: No antigen is known for it.

The CDR3 loop spans 15 amino acids. V gave up 2 bases and J gave up 2 bases; unmatched junction bases: 3. Germline V gene sequence: CDR1 SGHRS, CDR2 YFSETQ. Vbeta (60) and Jbeta (13) primers were used in the PCR. The data were produced by immunoSEQ multiplex PCR, yet TCRdb's version contains in-frame clones alone and is incomplete. The data contain about 200,000 clones, 79% of them singletons. This rearrangement joins TRBV5-1 to TRBJ2-3; 9 positions match TRBD2. The clonotype originates from a man between 50 and 59 years old in good health and CMV-seronegative. Input material: PBMCs. The CDR3 DNA reads as TGCGCCAGCAGCTTATCTAGCGGGAACACAGATACGCAGTATTTT. It yields the protein CASSLSSGNTDTQYF. Drawing the rest from reference TRBV5-1 and TRBJ2-3, the complete variable domain is KAGVTQTPRYLIKTRGQQVTLSCSPISGHRSVSWYQQTPGQGLQFLFEYFSETQRNKGNFPGRFSGRQFSNSRSEMNVSTLELGDSALYLCASSLSSGNTDTQYFGPGTRLTVL.